The T cell receptor (beta chain) described here comes from a study of T cell responses to AZD1222 COVID-19 vaccine. Whole-study context: Doses given second, at about 4 or about 12 weeks, were pooled.

The table came from immunoSEQ multiplex PCR; TCRdb's copy has only in-frame clones and leaves some out. In the table there are some 120,000 clones, 80% to 90% of which are singletons. With respect to this clone: Its target is not known.

Germline values: CDR1 SNHLY, CDR2 FYNNEI. V lost 6 bases and J lost 5, with 6 bases in between. The length of the CDR3 is 11 residues. Whole-study findings and limits: A mostly white British donor set with more females was recruited, and clonal diversity was possibly underestimated. Nearly half of spike-specific TCRs reportedly target variant regions that are unmutated in the B.1.351 and B.1.1.7 variants.

The V and J genes are TRBV2 and TRBJ2-3; no firm D call. The sequencing here drew on peripheral blood, taken on day 0 of AZD1222 vaccination. The TCR originated in an adult in good health. As DNA, the CDR3 is TGTGCCAGCAGAGTGGAAGATACGCAGTATTTT. Protein product: CASRVEDTQYF. The full variable domain, its missing parts supplied by reference TRBV2 and TRBJ2-3, is EPEVTQTPSHQVTQMGQEVILRCVPISNHLYFYWYRQILGQKVEFLVSFYNNEISEKSEIFDDQFSVERPDGSNFTLKIRSTKLEDSAMYFCASRVEDTQYFGPGTRLTVL.